This record concerns one TCR beta chain sequence. The antigen remains unidentified. CDR3 length: 14 residues. Looked up from germline, CDR1 is MDHEN and CDR2 is SYDVKM. The data belong to a study of monozygotic twins with inflammatory bowel disease. Regarding the study as a whole: Reduced clonotype sharing with other individuals was observed in IBD patients relative to healthy twins, especially with disease activity.

Through template switching, UMIs that included a 6-nucleotide sample barcode were added. The cDNA of both the TCRalpha and TCRbeta chains was subjected to two nested PCRs of approximately 16 and 9 cycles. TCRdb processed the 5' RACE reads again and assigns one entry to each CDR3 protein, with no DNA. Its table lists approximately 340,000 distinct CDR3 sequences. The source material was blood. This chain links TRBV28 with TRBJ2-7; no DNA is available, so the TRBD1 call from TCRdb remains unchecked. The clonotype was recovered from a human donor with ulcerative colitis or Crohn's disease, or a healthy co-twin of an affected twin (not recorded which). The CDR3 is CASRHRDRLLEQYF. The full variable domain, its missing parts supplied by reference TRBV28 and TRBJ2-7, is DVKVTQSSRYLVKRTGEKVFLECVQDMDHENMFWYRQDPGLGLRLIYFSYDVKMKEKGDIPEGYSVSREKKERFSLILESASTNQTSMYLCASRHRDRLLEQYFGPGTRLTVT.